A single T cell receptor beta chain is shown here with its context. Its antigen is still unknown. Data came from immunoSEQ multiplex PCR; TCRdb stores just in-frame clones and leaves some out. The table records some 60,000 clones, approximately 91% of them present only once. The data are from a study of OX40 agonist ivuxolimab in advanced cancers. Study-level findings and limits: Researchers report that CD8+ T cells had, on average, more expanded clones than CD4+. The study observed clonal expansion of CD4+ and CD8+ blood T cells by week 6 at 0.1 to 3.0 mg/kg.

V trimming: 4 bases; J trimming: 4 bases; junction bases outside the gene matches: 2. CDR3 length: 15 residues. Germline CDR1 and CDR2: MGHRA and YSYEKL. The receptor comes from an adult with an advanced solid tumor such as melanoma, head and neck, liver or kidney cancer. The specimen was CD4+ or CD8+ T cells sorted from blood, collected in a trial of the OX40 agonist ivuxolimab. J is TRBJ2-5 and V is TRBV4-1; 14 bases fit TRBD2. The chain's CDR3 is CASSPGTSGGETQYF. CDR3 nucleotide sequence: TGCGCCAGCAGCCCGGGGACTAGCGGGGGAGAGACCCAGTACTTC.